The 9 T cell receptor beta chains below were found in one sample sequenced in a study of T-cell reconstitution after alpha-beta-depleted transplantation in children. The TCRbeta library was prepared with unique molecular identifiers. TCRdb re-analysed the PCR reads in MiXCR, keeping a single row per CDR3 protein. The table has hundreds of thousands of distinct CDR3 sequences, 16% seen once; the top ten hold just under 5%. This sample comprised PBMCs, mostly from graft donor cells, obtained 360 days after TCRalphabeta/CD19-depleted stem cell transplant. The receptors originated from a male patient aged 5 to 17 who had a stem cell transplant for acute lymphoblastic leukemia, so the T cells may come from the graft donor.

The gene calls are TRBV5-1 and TRBJ1-5; possible D gene TRBD1, 5 bases. Germline-derived CDR1 and CDR2 are SGHRS and YFSETQ. The V gene lost 0 bases and the J gene lost 7 bases, with 14 bases spanning the gap. There are 15 residues in the CDR3. The CDR3 protein is CASSLGEGSIQPQHF. The CDR3 DNA is TGCGCCAGCAGCTTGGGAGAGGGGAGCATCCAGCCCCAGCATTTT.

The chain couples TRBV6-1 to TRBJ2-1, with 13 bases aligning to TRBD2. CDR1 and CDR2 from the germline V gene are MNHNS and SASEGT. V shed 3 bases, J shed 6 bases, and the junction held 5 bases outside the gene matches. The CDR3 loop spans 16 amino acids. CDR3 nucleotide sequence: TGTGCCAGCAGTGATGTATGGACTAGCGGGAGCAATGAGCAGTTCTTC. This codes for CASSDVWTSGSNEQFF.

A few counts support this clonotype. The chain joins TRBV7-2 to TRBJ2-3; 8 nucleotides agree with TRBD2. J was trimmed by 0 bases and V by 7 bases; bases with no gene match: 3. Germline loops: CDR1 SGHTA, CDR2 FQGNSA. The CDR3 sequence is 14 residues long. CDR3 sequence reads: CASNSGGSTDTQYF. CDR3 DNA sequence: TGTGCCAGCAATTCGGGAGGGAGCACAGATACGCAGTATTTT. The whole variable domain, filled in from reference TRBV7-2 and TRBJ2-3, reads GAGVSQSPSNKVTEKGKDVELRCDPISGHTALYWYRQSLGQGLEFLIYFQGNSAPDKSGLPSDRFSAERTGGSVSTLTIQRTQQEDSAVYLCASNSGGSTDTQYFGPGTRLTVL.

This clonotype was observed a few times. The chain employs TRBV12-3 or TRBV12-4 and TRBJ1-1, with D perhaps matching TRBD1 (5 bases). Trimming shortened V by 5 bases and J by 4 bases, and 14 bases separated the two germline ends. The CDR3 totals 14 residues. The CDR3 here is CASSRGQWGTEAFF. The DNA of the CDR3 is TGTGCCAGCAGTAGAGGACAATGGGGCACTGAAGCTTTCTTT.

This clonotype was recorded a few times. The chain couples TRBV20-1 to TRBJ2-7, with D possibly matching TRBD1 (5 bases). The CDR3 runs 15 residues. The germline V gene has CDR1 DFQATT and CDR2 SNEGSKA (reference sequence). Trimming left V 6 bases short and J 1 base short, with 19 bases between. CDR3 amino acids: CSAPDPETDSYEQYF. CDR3 in DNA: TGCAGTGCCCCGGATCCGGAGACAGATTCCTACGAGCAGTACTTC.

V usage is TRBV15 and J usage is TRBJ2-2, with D tentatively TRBD2 (7 bases). Germline-derived CDR1 and CDR2 are LNHNV and YYDKDF (reference sequence). The CDR3 spans 17 residues. V lost 1 base to trimming and J lost 7 bases, with 19 bases between them. CDR3 in DNA: TGTGCCACCAGCAGAGTTTCTTGGGGAGGGGGAGGCGGGGAGCTGTTTTTT. Protein: CATSRVSWGGGGGELFF.

This chain joins TRBV29-1 and TRBJ1-1; 8 nucleotides align to TRBD1. The length of the CDR3 is 11 residues. The V gene end was trimmed by 7 bases and the J gene end by 4 bases; junction bases not matched to a gene: 2. Germline V gives CDR1 SQVTM, CDR2 ANQGSEA. In DNA, the CDR3 is TGCAGCGGCAGGGGGCCCACTGAAGCTTTCTTT. Translation: CSGRGPTEAFF.

This clonotype has more than one count but fewer than ten. This chain joins TRBV7-9 and TRBJ2-5, with D unclear. CDR1 and CDR2 from the germline V gene are SEHNR and FQNEAQ (reference sequence). This CDR3 region has 14 residues. V was clipped by 4 bases and J by 2 bases, with 11 bases between them. CDR3 sequence reads: CASSSAVYQETQYF. The CDR3, as DNA: TGTGCCAGCAGCTCGGCCGTGTATCAAGAGACCCAGTACTTC.

This clonotype was seen only a few times. The J gene is TRBJ2-2, the V gene TRBV27; D is undetermined. CDR1 and CDR2 (germline): MNHEY, SMNVEV (reference sequence). This CDR3 spans 17 amino acids. Trimming stripped 1 base from V and 4 bases from J, with 16 bases between. The CDR3 loop is CASSLFVTVGFTGELFF. CDR3 in DNA: TGTGCCAGCAGTTTATTTGTCACCGTGGGATTCACCGGGGAGCTGTTTTTT.